The 14 T cell receptor beta chains below were found in one sample sequenced in a study of blood T cell repertoires in COVID-19. Method: immunoSEQ multiplex PCR; TCRdb's copy keeps in-frame clones and lacks some. The table lists 270,000 or so clones, approximately 90% of them singletons. The specimen sequenced was peripheral blood. Receptors were obtained from a man in his forties with acute or convalescent COVID-19.

This clone has just one count. This chain connects TRBV24-1 to TRBJ2-1, with a tentative D call TRBD1 (5 bases). Germline V gives CDR1 KGHDR, CDR2 SFDVKD. V lost 6 bases and J lost 0, with 17 bases in between. The CDR3 is 17 residues long. In nucleotides, the CDR3 is TGTGCCACCAGTCAGGACAATTTATGGGGCTCCTACAATGAGCAGTTCTTC. It codes for CATSQDNLWGSYNEQFF.

J is TRBJ1-2 and V is TRBV6-4; weak D call: TRBD1 (6 bases). Per germline, CDR1 MRHNA and CDR2 SNTAGT. The CDR3 has 13 residues. Between the trimmed V and J ends, which lost 2 bases and 2 bases, there was a span of 6 bases. This CDR3 is CASSDTGNYGYTF. The CDR3, as DNA: TGTGCCAGCAGTGACACAGGGAACTATGGCTACACCTTC.

This clone was counted once. The J gene is TRBJ2-7, the V gene TRBV19; D gene uncertain. This CDR3 is 13 amino acids long. V lost 5 bases, J lost 3 bases, and 11 bases lay in between. Germline assignment: CDR1 LNHDA and CDR2 SQIVND (reference sequence). The CDR3 sequence is CASSLMTFYEQYF. CDR3 sequence (DNA): TGTGCCAGTAGTCTTATGACATTCTACGAGCAGTACTTC.

The CDR3 here is CASANAATNEKLFF. The CDR3 nucleotides are TGTGCCAGCGCAAACGCGGCGACTAATGAAAAACTGTTTTTT. The chain recombines TRBV2 with TRBJ1-4; no definite D call. With 8 bases removed from V and 2 bases from J, the gap between germline ends came to 12 bases. Germline CDR1 reads SNHLY; CDR2 reads FYNNEI. The CDR3 covers 14 residues.

In the case of this clone: The identical CDR3 is also encoded by other nucleotide sequences in the sample. The rearrangement uses TRBV24-1 and TRBJ1-3, with a weak D call TRBD1 (6 bases). Germline loops: CDR1 KGHDR, CDR2 SFDVKD. With 4 bases removed from V and 3 bases from J, the gap between germline ends came to 12 bases. CDR3 length: 15 amino acids. Here the CDR3 reads CATSDPRGSGNTIYF. The CDR3 nucleotides read TGTGCCACCAGTGACCCCAGGGGAAGTGGAAACACCATATATTTT.

This sequence joins TRBV5-1 and TRBJ2-3; TRBD2 matches at 9 bases. The CDR3 is 16 amino acids. After removal of 4 bases from V and 1 base from J, the junction contained 7 bases not matched to a gene. CDR1 and CDR2 from the germline V gene are SGHRS and YFSETQ. The CDR3, as DNA: TGCGCCAGCAGCCGGGTCAGCGGGGGGCGCACAGATACGCAGTATTTT. Translated, it gives CASSRVSGGRTDTQYF.

CDR3 DNA: TGTGCCAGCAGTTCGGAGTCTTGGGGGGGCAATCAGCCCCAGCATTTT. Encoded protein: CASSSESWGGNQPQHF. This chain joins TRBV6-5 and TRBJ1-5, with D possibly being TRBD1 (5 bases). Trimming removed 4 bases from V and 2 bases from J, with 15 bases in between. From germline, CDR1 is MNHEY and CDR2 SVGAGI. The length of the CDR3 is 16 residues.

The chain has TRBV24-1 and TRBJ2-3; 12 nucleotides align to TRBD2. The CDR3 sequence is 18 residues long. The germline CDR1 and CDR2 sequences are KGHDR and SFDVKD. J was trimmed by 3 bases and V by 3 bases; bases with no gene match: 9. CDR3 protein: CATSDASGGARKTDTQYF. In DNA form, the CDR3 reads TGTGCCACCAGTGATGCTAGCGGGGGGGCTAGAAAAACAGATACGCAGTATTTT.

The gene calls are TRBV19 and TRBJ1-5; D remains ambiguous. The CDR3 is 14 residues long. Germline CDR1 and CDR2: LNHDA and SQIVND (reference sequence). V was clipped by 3 bases and J by 5 bases, with 11 bases between them. The CDR3: CASSIGPGYQPQHF. The CDR3 region has the DNA TGTGCCAGTAGTATTGGGCCAGGTTATCAGCCCCAGCATTTT. Using reference TRBV19 and TRBJ1-5 for the parts outside the CDR3, the full variable domain is DGGITQSPKYLFRKEGQNVTLSCEQNLNHDAMYWYRQDPGQGLRLIYYSQIVNDFQKGDIAEGYSVSREKKESFPLTVTSAQKNPTAFYLCASSIGPGYQPQHFGDGTRLSIL.

The chain combines TRBV6-5 with TRBJ2-2, with 8 bases that match TRBD1. The CDR3 length is 15 residues. The germline gives CDR1 MNHEY, CDR2 SVGAGI. J lost 5 bases, V lost 3 bases, and 5 bases had no gene match. The CDR3 sequence is CASSYSGGATGELFF. CDR3 nucleotides: TGTGCCAGCAGTTATTCAGGGGGCGCGACCGGGGAGCTGTTTTTT.

V is TRBV18 and J is TRBJ1-2; 7 nucleotides line up with TRBD1. Germline loops: CDR1 KGHSH, CDR2 LQKENI. This CDR3 spans 14 amino acids. The junction had 7 bases not matched to a gene; V was cut back by 2 bases and J by 7 bases. The CDR3 bases are TGTGCCAGCTCACCATCCACAGGGGACGCTGGCTACACCTTC. Residues: CASSPSTGDAGYTF.

The rearrangement links TRBV7-3 to TRBJ2-1; 10 bases match TRBD2. This CDR3 region has 12 residues. The J segment lost 14 bases and the V segment lost 5 bases, leaving 6 bases of the junction unmatched. Germline loops: CDR1 SGHTA, CDR2 FQGTGA. CDR3: CASSLSGGAEFF. For the CDR3, the DNA is TGTGCCAGCAGCCTAAGCGGGGGGGCGGAGTTCTTC.

For the CDR3, the DNA is TGTGCCAGCAGGGGGGGGCGCGGAAGCAATCAGCCCCAGCATTTT. Translation: CASRGGRGSNQPQHF. The V gene is TRBV5-4, the J gene TRBJ1-5, with D possibly TRBD1 on 6 matching bases. CDR1 and CDR2 (germline): SGHNT, YYREEE (reference sequence). The length of the CDR3 is 15 residues. Trimming took off 5 bases at V and 1 base at J, with 13 bases between the two ends. The full variable domain, rest sourced from reference TRBV5-4 and TRBJ1-5, is ETGVTQSPTHLIKTRGQQVTLRCSSQSGHNTVSWYQQALGQGPQFIFQYYREEENGRGNFPPRFSGLQFPNYSSELNVNALELDDSALYLCASRGGRGSNQPQHFGDGTRLSIL.

V usage is TRBV24-1 and J usage is TRBJ1-2; a weak D match, TRBD1 (5 bases). V was trimmed by 0 bases and J by 6 bases, leaving 16 bases between them. This CDR3 has 16 amino acids. Germline V gene lookup returns CDR1 KGHDR and CDR2 SFDVKD. The CDR3 loop reads CATSDLVRTRVDGYTF. Written as DNA, the CDR3 is TGTGCCACCAGTGATTTGGTTCGCACCAGGGTGGATGGCTACACCTTC.